Listed here are 2 T cell receptor beta chains from one sample, sequenced in a study of cytomegalovirus exposure and HLA in healthy donors. Clones were sequenced by immunoSEQ multiplex PCR, and TCRdb holds only the in-frame ones, with some missing. The table shows about 140,000 clones, with roughly 87% occurring only once. Sample: PBMCs. The receptors shown here come from a young man in good health and CMV-seropositive.

As DNA, the CDR3 is TGCGCCAGCAGCCAAGAATGGACTAGCGGGACCTACGAGCAGTACTTC. Amino acid sequence: CASSQEWTSGTYEQYF. The genes are TRBV4-1 and TRBJ2-7, with 12 bases identical to TRBD2. CDR1 and CDR2 from the germline V gene are MGHRA and YSYEKL. Trimming took 0 bases from V and 2 from J; bases not matched to a gene: 2. The length of the CDR3 is 16 residues.

The chain carries TRBV5-4 and TRBJ2-2; 8 bases map to TRBD1. V gave up 4 bases and J gave up 0 bases; unmatched junction bases: 2. This CDR3 is built from 15 residues. Germline values: CDR1 SGHNT, CDR2 YYREEE (reference sequence). This chain's CDR3 is CASSGTGPNTGELFF. CDR3 nucleotide sequence: TGTGCCAGCAGCGGGACAGGCCCGAACACCGGGGAGCTGTTTTTT.